Many counts were recorded for the clone carrying this T cell receptor (beta chain). These data come from a study of T cells of healthy individuals. TCRdb redid the calling of the 5' RACE reads with MiXCR, one entry per CDR3 protein. The sample yields 75,000 to 95,000 distinct CDR3 sequences, about 5% seen once. The sequence came from a female donor in good health.

The CDR3 DNA follows: TGTGCCAGCAGCACCGACAGTTATTCGCAGTATTTT. It is translated as CASSTDSYSQYF. V gene TRBV12-3 or TRBV12-4 combines with J gene TRBJ2-3, with a tentative D call TRBD1 (5 bases). Trimming shortened V by 6 bases and J by 10 bases, and 14 bases separated the two germline ends. This CDR3 spans 12 amino acids.